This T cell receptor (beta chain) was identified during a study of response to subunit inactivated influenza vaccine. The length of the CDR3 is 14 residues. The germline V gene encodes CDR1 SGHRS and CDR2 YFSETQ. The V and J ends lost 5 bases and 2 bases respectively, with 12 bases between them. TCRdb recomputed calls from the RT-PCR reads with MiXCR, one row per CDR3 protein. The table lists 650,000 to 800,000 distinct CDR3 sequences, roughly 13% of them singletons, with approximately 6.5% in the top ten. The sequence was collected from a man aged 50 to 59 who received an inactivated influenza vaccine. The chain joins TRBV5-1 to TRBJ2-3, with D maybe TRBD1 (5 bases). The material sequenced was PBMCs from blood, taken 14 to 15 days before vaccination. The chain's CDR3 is CASSTGPLTDTQYF. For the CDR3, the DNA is TGCGCCAGCAGTACAGGACCCCTCACAGATACGCAGTATTTT.